This T cell receptor beta chain is from a study of blood T cells in healthy people across ages. This clonotype was found many times. Its specificity is not known. Primers used in a second PCR of about 7 to 11 cycles were a sample-barcoded 5' primer and a J-beta primer mix. A 12-random-nucleotide template-switch adaptor tagged each cDNA molecule. There were at least 3 million CDR3-containing paired-end reads obtained from each sample. MiXCR, run by TCRdb on the 5' RACE reads, gives a single entry per CDR3 protein. Of approximately 800,000 distinct CDR3 sequences in the sample, under 40% were seen once. General observations from the study: Total diversity from one million sequenced T cells was likely underestimated. Long-lived and aged donors differed, with more naive CD4+ cells and higher diversity in the long-lived.

The material sequenced was blood. This sequence was found in a man aged 18 to 30 in good health.

DNA for the CDR3: TGTGCCAGCAGCTTAGACCCGAGTGGTGAGCAGTTCTTC. Its translation is CASSLDPSGEQFF. V gene TRBV7-2 combines with J gene TRBJ2-1, with no clear D. Trimming stripped 1 base from V and 9 bases from J, with 10 bases between. The CDR3 contains 13 residues. CDR1 is SGHTA, CDR2 FQGNSA, per germline.